Sequencing of this TCR beta chain was carried out in a study of blood T cell repertoires in COVID-19. In the study overall: For recovered donors of Cohort 3, there were two negative PCRs, clearance, or symptom resolution. Nucleic acid was either cDNA or gDNA, and it came from T cells, B-cell-depleted T cells, or PBMCs.

The CDR3 loop spans 16 amino acids. Trimming took off 4 bases at V and 4 bases at J, with 17 bases between the two ends. Germline V gene data show CDR1 as SGHRS and CDR2 as YFSETQ. All enrollees were roughly 18 to 89 years old and from some 24 US areas. Methods used by the authors: Estimated nucleated cell counts came from reference gene primer amplification. Some clones are missing from TCRdb's copy, which holds only in-frame ones; the method was immunoSEQ multiplex PCR. V and J calls and clone size come straight from that table; D and trimming were deduced from the DNA. Of approximately 150,000 clones listed, roughly 85% were seen once; the top ten hold under 20%.

The source of this sequence is a woman in her 70s in a cohort exposed to, infected with or recovered from COVID-19 (not recorded which). The chain recombines TRBV5-1 with TRBJ1-4, with D unresolved. Material for sequencing was PBMCs or T cells enriched from blood (not recorded which). CDR3 nucleotides: TGCGCCAGCAGCGACCCACAGAGCGGCCGTAATGAAAAACTGTTTTTT. Translating gives CASSDPQSGRNEKLFF.